These 30 T cell receptor beta chains were all obtained from the same sample, sequenced in a study of OX40 agonist ivuxolimab in advanced cancers. TCRdb keeps only in-frame clones here, not all; method: immunoSEQ multiplex PCR. This sample carries around 67,000 clones, less than 90% of them seen once, and the ten largest clones take roughly 8%. Material: CD4+ or CD8+ T cells sorted from blood, obtained in a trial of the OX40 agonist ivuxolimab. These receptors all stem from an adult with an advanced solid tumor such as melanoma, head and neck, liver or kidney cancer.

The chain recombines TRBV2 with TRBJ2-1, with 11 bases aligning to TRBD2. CDR3 length: 17 residues. Germline V gene lookup returns CDR1 SNHLY and CDR2 FYNNEI. J was trimmed by 8 bases and V by 1 base; bases with no gene match: 10. The CDR3 nucleotides read TGTGCCAGCAGTGAAGTTAGGGCTAGCGGGGGGATGGATGAGCAGTTCTTC. Residues: CASSEVRASGGMDEQFF.

The chain has TRBV30 and TRBJ1-4, with TRBD1 as a possible D gene (5 bases). This CDR3 is 14 amino acids long. The germline CDR1 and CDR2 sequences are GTSNPN and SVGIG (reference sequence). V was shortened by 3 bases and J by 2 bases, with 10 bases between the two germline ends. DNA of the CDR3: TGTGCCTGGAGCTTGACAGTGACTAATGAAAAACTGTTTTTT. Its protein is CAWSLTVTNEKLFF.

This clone was counted a single time. The CDR3: CASSLGAYSLPLTDTQYF. The CDR3 coding sequence is TGTGCCAGCAGCTTAGGGGCCTACTCCTTGCCCTTAACAGATACGCAGTATTTT. The chain links TRBV7-9 to TRBJ2-3; D not resolved. Trimming took 1 base from V and 3 from J, leaving 20 bases between them. The CDR3 consists of 18 residues. Germline CDR1 and CDR2: SEHNR and FQNEAQ (reference sequence).

The chain couples TRBV5-1 to TRBJ1-5; D is unresolved. Trimming took 0 bases from V and 3 from J, leaving 7 bases between them. From germline, CDR1 is SGHRS and CDR2 YFSETQ. The CDR3 extends over 14 amino acids. CDR3 loop: CASSLEGINQPQHF. CDR3 nucleotides: TGCGCCAGCAGCTTGGAAGGGATCAATCAGCCCCAGCATTTT.

The chain couples TRBV7-9 to TRBJ2-3, with 8 bases aligning to TRBD1. CDR3 length: 16 amino acids. Germline V gene sequence: CDR1 SEHNR, CDR2 FQNEAQ (reference sequence). V was pared by 5 bases and J by 2 bases, with 9 bases of the junction left unmatched. CDR3 loop: CASSLRDRSYTDTQYF. The CDR3 nucleotides read TGTGCCAGCAGCCTGAGGGACAGGTCTTACACAGATACGCAGTATTTT.

This chain connects TRBV11-2 to TRBJ2-4; no firm D call. This CDR3 has 13 amino acids. Deletions cut 0 bases from V and 5 bases from J, with 5 bases between. Germline lookup yields CDR1 SGHAT and CDR2 FQNNGV. The CDR3, as DNA: TGTGCCAGCAGCTTAGATCGGGAAAACATTCAGTACTTC. It specifies CASSLDRENIQYF.

Only a few counts were recorded for this clone. The chain couples TRBV5-1 to TRBJ1-1, with D possibly being TRBD1 (5 bases). Germline CDR1 and CDR2: SGHRS and YFSETQ. The V end was cut by 4 bases, the J end by 3 bases, with 13 bases between. The CDR3 extends over 14 amino acids. The CDR3 DNA is TGCGCCAGCAGCCGGCAACAAGGGGACACTGAAGCTTTCTTT. Translation: CASSRQQGDTEAFF.

This clone was recorded only once. V is TRBV7-3 and J is TRBJ2-7; TRBD2 agrees at 8 bases. This CDR3 is 14 amino acids long. From germline, CDR1 is SGHTA and CDR2 FQGTGA. V shed 9 bases and J 0 bases; nucleotides not matched to a gene: 7. The CDR3 sequence: CARRRAGVSYEQYF. The CDR3 bases are TGTGCCAGACGCAGAGCGGGAGTCTCCTACGAGCAGTACTTC.

The chain recombines TRBV7-9 with TRBJ2-2, with 7 bases that match TRBD1. Losses at the gene ends were 8 bases for V and 5 bases for J; bases not matched to a gene: 14. The CDR3 loop spans 16 amino acids. The germline gives CDR1 SEHNR, CDR2 FQNEAQ (reference sequence). The CDR3 protein is CASEPGQGVQTGELFF. For the CDR3, the DNA is TGTGCCAGCGAACCGGGGCAGGGGGTTCAAACCGGGGAGCTGTTTTTT.

The chain couples TRBV7-9 to TRBJ2-7; D is perhaps TRBD1 (5 bases). The germline V and J ends were trimmed by 1 base and 2 bases, with 12 bases remaining between them. Looked up from germline, CDR1 is SEHNR and CDR2 is FQNEAQ (reference sequence). This CDR3 spans 15 amino acids. CDR3 sequence reads: CASSLGADSPYEQYF. The CDR3 region has the DNA TGTGCCAGCAGCTTAGGAGCAGACAGTCCCTACGAGCAGTACTTC.

V and J are TRBV4-2 and TRBJ1-4; 7 nucleotides line up with TRBD1. With V trimmed by 1 base and J by 3 bases, 2 bases remained unmatched. The CDR3 has 15 residues. Germline lookup yields CDR1 LGHNA and CDR2 YNFKEQ. CDR3 in DNA: TGTGCCAGCAGCCAAGTCGACAGGGCTAATGAAAAACTGTTTTTT. This translates into CASSQVDRANEKLFF.

This sequence joins TRBV7-8 and TRBJ2-1; D is ambiguous. This CDR3 is built from 14 residues. Trimming removed 3 bases from V and 7 bases from J, with 13 bases in between. Germline V CDR1 and CDR2: SGHVS, FQNEAQ. In DNA, the CDR3 is TGTGCCAGCAGCTTTCCAGGAACCTTGAATGAGCAGTTCTTC. Translating it yields CASSFPGTLNEQFF.

This sequence joins TRBV14 and TRBJ1-1; D gene uncertain. The germline CDR1 and CDR2 sequences are SGHDN and FVKESK. The CDR3 is made up of 14 amino acids. Trimming took 2 bases from V and 6 from J, leaving 13 bases between them. The CDR3 sequence: CASSQRGFFSEAFF. The CDR3 DNA is TGTGCCAGCAGCCAACGGGGTTTCTTCTCTGAAGCTTTCTTT.

This clone has a handful of counts. V gene TRBV6-6 combines with J gene TRBJ2-7; a weak D match, TRBD2 (5 bases). The V gene lost 7 bases and the J gene lost 5 bases, with 15 bases spanning the gap. CDR3 length equals 13 residues. The V gene's germline CDR1 is MNHNY and CDR2 SVGAGI (reference sequence). CDR3 sequence (DNA): TGTGCCAGCAAGGACTTTAGAAGGAACGAGCAGTACTTC. Protein: CASKDFRRNEQYF.

The V and J genes are TRBV7-2 and TRBJ2-1; D perhaps matches TRBD2 (5 bases). Germline V gives CDR1 SGHTA, CDR2 FQGNSA. The CDR3 is 16 residues long. With 5 bases removed from V and 9 bases from J, the gap between germline ends came to 23 bases. CDR3 amino acids: CASSRKSGSDAREQFF. In nucleotides, the CDR3 is TGTGCCAGCAGCCGCAAGTCGGGGAGCGACGCCCGTGAGCAGTTCTTC.

This chain connects TRBV5-4 to TRBJ2-1; D remains unclear. V was trimmed by 0 bases and J by 6 bases, leaving 13 bases between them. This CDR3 is built from 15 residues. Germline loops: CDR1 SGHNT, CDR2 YYREEE (reference sequence). CDR3 in amino acids: CASSLGGSQTNEQFF. The CDR3 nucleotides are TGTGCCAGCAGCTTGGGGGGTAGCCAAACCAATGAGCAGTTCTTC.

This chain joins TRBV14 and TRBJ2-1; 13 nucleotides match TRBD2. The germline CDR1 and CDR2 sequences are SGHDN and FVKESK. Losses at the gene ends were 4 bases for V and 5 bases for J; bases not matched to a gene: 8. CDR3 size: 17 residues. CDR3: CASSLRRGLAGHNEQFF. The CDR3 DNA sequence: TGTGCCAGCAGCCTTCGTCGGGGACTAGCGGGGCACAATGAGCAGTTCTTC.

This clone was seen just once. The gene calls are TRBV11-2 and TRBJ2-5, with 7 bases that match TRBD2. Gene TRBJ2-7 matches the end of the DNA better, so the J call may be wrong. The CDR3 has 15 amino acids. From germline, CDR1 is SGHAT and CDR2 FQNNGV. DNA of the CDR3: TGTGCCAGCAGCTTCCTTTGGGGAGGGCCACCCGAGCAGTACTTC. Translating gives CASSFLWGGPPEQYF.

The chain has TRBV15 and TRBJ1-1, with 8 bases lining up with TRBD1. Germline values: CDR1 LNHNV, CDR2 YYDKDF (reference sequence). The CDR3 is 14 amino acids. Trimming at V came to 4 bases and at J to 5 bases, leaving 6 bases not matched to a gene. CDR3 in DNA: TGTGCCACCAGCACACGACAGGGGAGGACTGAAGCTTTCTTT. Amino acids: CATSTRQGRTEAFF.

The gene calls are TRBV7-8 and TRBJ1-4; 7 bases align to TRBD1. This CDR3 comprises 16 residues. Germline CDR1 is SGHVS and CDR2 is FQNEAQ. J gave up 6 bases and V 1 base, and 8 bases lay outside the gene matches. The CDR3 reads CASSLETTGWHEKLFF. CDR3 sequence (DNA): TGTGCCAGCAGCTTAGAGACGACAGGGTGGCATGAAAAACTGTTTTTT.

The J gene is TRBJ1-2, the V gene TRBV7-2; no clear D. Germline values: CDR1 SGHTA, CDR2 FQGNSA. This CDR3 is built from 13 residues. V was pared by 5 bases and J by 3 bases, with 10 bases between. The CDR3 loop is CASSRAVDYGYTF. CDR3 sequence (DNA): TGTGCCAGCAGCAGAGCGGTGGACTATGGCTACACCTTC.

This clone showed up just once. This chain links TRBV4-3 with TRBJ2-3; D ambiguous. Per germline, CDR1 LGHNA and CDR2 YSLEER. V lost 4 bases, J lost 2 bases, and 4 bases lay in between. The CDR3 covers 12 residues. DNA of the CDR3: TGCGCCAGCAGCCGGGACACAGATACGCAGTATTTT. Translating it yields CASSRDTDTQYF.

This chain joins TRBV19 and TRBJ1-5, with 9 bases identical to TRBD1. The CDR3 sequence is 18 residues long. V gave up 0 bases and J gave up 5 bases; unmatched junction bases: 11. CDR1 LNHDA and CDR2 SQIVND come from the germline V gene (reference sequence). Here the CDR3 DNA reads TGTGCCAGTAGTATAGACCTATCTGCCGGGACAGGGTATCAGCCCCAGCATTTT. It codes for CASSIDLSAGTGYQPQHF.

The V call is TRBV27, the J call TRBJ1-1; 7 bases line up with TRBD1. Germline V CDR1 and CDR2: MNHEY, SMNVEV (reference sequence). Losses at the gene ends were 4 bases for V and 8 bases for J; bases not matched to a gene: 7. The CDR3 covers 13 residues. In DNA, the CDR3 is TGTGCCAGCAGTTGGGGACTCAGGGGGGAAGCTTTCTTT. This encodes CASSWGLRGEAFF.

The chain carries TRBV9 and TRBJ1-2; 7 bases match TRBD1. In germline, CDR1 is SGDLS, CDR2 YYNGEE. V lost 5 bases, J lost 0 bases, and 4 bases stayed unmatched. The CDR3 loop spans 14 amino acids. The CDR3 loop is CASRAGGSNYGYTF. In DNA, the CDR3 is TGTGCCAGCAGAGCAGGGGGTTCTAACTATGGCTACACCTTC.

CDR3 coding DNA: TGTGCCAGCGCAGGAACCATAGAGACCCAGTACTTC. It yields the protein CASAGTIETQYF. This chain uses TRBV2 with TRBJ2-5, with D hard to call. The ends were cut back, 8 bases at V and 4 bases at J, with 11 bases in the middle. CDR1 and CDR2 from the germline V gene are SNHLY and FYNNEI. The CDR3 spans 12 residues.

The V gene is TRBV30, the J gene TRBJ1-2; D is undetermined. The CDR3 totals 14 residues. The germline V and J ends were trimmed by 3 bases and 4 bases, with 15 bases remaining between them. Germline loops: CDR1 GTSNPN, CDR2 SVGIG (reference sequence). CDR3 protein: CAWSGADSGYGYTF. CDR3 coding DNA: TGTGCCTGGAGCGGAGCGGATAGCGGCTATGGCTACACCTTC.

This rearrangement joins TRBV15 to TRBJ2-5, with D uncertain. Per the germline V gene, CDR1 is LNHNV and CDR2 is YYDKDF (reference sequence). The CDR3 has 14 residues. V lost 0 bases, J lost 5 bases, and 10 bases lay in between. CDR3 bases: TGTGCCACCAGCAGAGATTGGTCGTCGGAGACCCAGTACTTC. It encodes CATSRDWSSETQYF.

This clone was counted between two and nine times. This chain joins TRBV5-1 and TRBJ2-7; weak D call: TRBD2 (6 bases). Germline V gives CDR1 SGHRS, CDR2 YFSETQ. The CDR3 length is 14 residues. Between the trimmed V and J ends, which lost 0 bases and 6 bases, there was a span of 13 bases. CDR3: CASSLVGGPVEQYF. The CDR3 nucleotides are TGCGCCAGCAGCTTGGTGGGGGGACCTGTCGAGCAGTACTTC. Drawing the rest from reference TRBV5-1 and TRBJ2-7, the complete variable domain is KAGVTQTPRYLIKTRGQQVTLSCSPISGHRSVSWYQQTPGQGLQFLFEYFSETQRNKGNFPGRFSGRQFSNSRSEMNVSTLELGDSALYLCASSLVGGPVEQYFGPGTRLTVT.

The gene calls are TRBV30 and TRBJ2-2, with D maybe TRBD2 (6 bases). Germline-derived CDR1 and CDR2 are GTSNPN and SVGIG (reference sequence). There are 13 residues in the CDR3. V shed 0 bases and J shed 5 bases, with 7 bases lying between them. CDR3 DNA: TGTGCCTGGAGTGTAGGAGGGACCGGGGAGCTGTTTTTT. Encoded protein: CAWSVGGTGELFF.